The 10 T cell receptor beta chains below all came from one sample that was sequenced in a study of CD8+CD57+ T cells in acquired aplastic anemia. TCR beta VDJ and CDR3 profiles were obtained from a genomic DNA template. TCRdb passed the reads through MiXCR, listing each CDR3 protein once. Here the sample spans roughly 180,000 distinct CDR3 sequences, 50% to 75% being singletons. The sample consisted of sorted CD4+, CD8+, or CD8+CD57+ T cells (not recorded which) from PBMCs. The receptors come from a human donor with severe aplastic anemia or a healthy control (not recorded which).

The gene calls are TRBV29-1 and TRBJ2-2; 7 bases are a match to TRBD1. The CDR3 is made up of 14 amino acids. Germline CDR1 is SQVTM and CDR2 is ANQGSEA. V shed 5 bases and J 0 bases; nucleotides not matched to a gene: 3. CDR3 sequence: CSVTGTANTGELFF. CDR3 coding DNA: TGCAGCGTTACCGGGACAGCGAACACCGGGGAGCTGTTTTTT.

The genes are TRBV11-2 and TRBJ2-2; 8 bases align to TRBD2. Germline lookup yields CDR1 SGHAT and CDR2 FQNNGV. V was pared by 3 bases and J by 4 bases, with 7 bases of the junction left unmatched. CDR3 length: 16 residues. CDR3 region: CASSFQPGGATGELFF. In DNA form, the CDR3 reads TGTGCCAGCAGCTTTCAACCCGGGGGGGCCACCGGGGAGCTGTTTTTT. Drawing the rest from reference TRBV11-2 and TRBJ2-2, the complete variable domain is EAGVAQSPRYKIIEKRQSVAFWCNPISGHATLYWYQQILGQGPKLLIQFQNNGVVDDSQLPKDRFSAERLKGVDSTLKIQPAKLEDSAVYLCASSFQPGGATGELFFGEGSRLTVL.

The chain recombines TRBV25-1 with TRBJ2-1; the D call may be TRBD1 or TRBD2 (5 bases each). Per germline, CDR1 MGHDK and CDR2 SYGVNS. The CDR3 has 15 residues. The V gene lost 6 bases and the J gene lost 4 bases, with 16 bases spanning the gap. The CDR3: CASSPGAGLYNEQFF. CDR3 nucleotide sequence: TGTGCCAGCAGCCCCGGGGCCGGACTGTACAATGAGCAGTTCTTC.

The V gene is TRBV20-1, the J gene TRBJ1-2; D remains unclear. Germline V lookup: CDR1 DFQATT, CDR2 SNEGSKA (reference sequence). This CDR3 region has 13 residues. V lost 4 bases and J lost 5, with 14 bases in between. CDR3 amino acids: CSAIKATAYGYTF. Here the CDR3 DNA reads TGCAGTGCTATTAAGGCGACCGCATATGGCTACACCTTC.

This clonotype turned up a few times. The junction departs from germline at one end; a sequencing error may be responsible. The chain couples TRBV18 to TRBJ1-1; D gene ambiguous. The CDR3 has 13 amino acids. CDR1 is KGHSH and CDR2 is LQKENI in the germline V gene. CDR3 amino acids: CASSPHKNTDAFF. The CDR3 DNA is TGTGCCAGCTCACCACACAAGAACACTGATGCTTTCTTT.

The rearrangement links TRBV19 to TRBJ1-6, with D unclear. CDR3 length equals 13 residues. Germline CDR1 and CDR2: LNHDA and SQIVND (reference sequence). Trimming removed 7 bases at V and 7 bases at J, with 11 bases between. The CDR3 reads CASNGRRNSPLHF. The CDR3 nucleotides are TGTGCCAGTAACGGCCGCCGGAATTCACCCCTCCACTTT.

As for this clonotype: Since no conserved phenylalanine or tryptophan closes the CDR3, a read error is the likely cause. The DNA is left out, because the CDR3 cannot be placed on it with certainty; the CDR3 is given as TCRdb lists it. The rearrangement joins TRBV7-9 to TRBJ2-1; the D segment call TRBD2 is taken from the table without a DNA check. The CDR3 sequence runs 11 residues, both termini included. The V gene's germline CDR1 is SEHNR and CDR2 FQNEAQ (reference sequence). The CDR3 sequence is CASSLDSPPFG.

This sequence joins TRBV2 and TRBJ1-2; D not certain. The V gene lost 8 bases and the J gene lost 6 bases, with 16 bases spanning the gap. The CDR3 runs to 13 residues. The germline CDR1 and CDR2 sequences are SNHLY and FYNNEI. The CDR3 DNA reads TGTGCCAGCCATAAAGGGTTTTCGGATGGCTACACCTTC. Translating it yields CASHKGFSDGYTF.

The chain has TRBV6-6 and TRBJ2-3; D is ambiguous. Germline V gene data show CDR1 as MNHNY and CDR2 as SVGAGI (reference sequence). This CDR3 has 12 amino acids. Trimming removed 2 bases at V and 3 bases at J, with 3 bases between. CDR3 coding DNA: TGTGCCAGCAGTTACGATACAGATACGCAGTATTTT. This encodes CASSYDTDTQYF.

This clonotype was recorded at least ten times. The V and J genes are TRBV9 and TRBJ1-3, with D maybe TRBD1 (5 bases). Between the trimmed V and J ends, which lost 0 bases and 1 base, there was a span of 14 bases. The CDR3 runs 17 residues. Germline V gene lookup returns CDR1 SGDLS and CDR2 YYNGEE. The CDR3 DNA is TGTGCCAGCAGCGTAGGCCAGGTGGGGGGTTCTGGAAACACCATATATTTT. Translated: CASSVGQVGGSGNTIYF.